The entry below gives a single T cell receptor (beta chain) sequence along with its context. The data originate from a study of CD8 T cells in Susac syndrome. RNA in amounts of roughly 0.45 to 1 ug was reverse transcribed with random hexamers. TCRdb recomputed calls from the immunoSEQ multiplex PCR reads with MiXCR, one row per CDR3 protein. The sample consists of just under 95,000 distinct CDR3 sequences, about 93% of them appearing once. This TCR was sampled from a human donor with Susac syndrome. Input material: CD4+ T cells from PBMCs.

CDR3 sequence (DNA): TGTGCCAGCCTCCCCCTGCCGGAGGATACGCAGTATTTT. Encoded protein: CASLPLPEDTQYF. The chain employs TRBV2 and TRBJ2-3; D uncertain. The CDR3 totals 13 residues. Trimming cost V 8 bases and J 6 bases, with 15 bases left between them. Germline V lookup: CDR1 SNHLY, CDR2 FYNNEI.